The 21 T cell receptor beta chains below were found in one sample sequenced in a study of cytomegalovirus exposure and HLA in healthy donors. Amplification used 60 Vbeta primers and 13 Jbeta primers. Using immunoSEQ multiplex PCR, the repertoire was profiled, and TCRdb retains in-frame clones only, with some absent. The table has some 200,000 clones, roughly 83% seen once. The sequenced sample consisted of PBMCs. These receptors were obtained from a boy aged 2-9 years in good health and CMV-seronegative.

In this sample, this clone turned up once. The rearrangement links TRBV6-1 to TRBJ1-2, with D possibly matching TRBD1 (6 bases). The germline gives CDR1 MNHNS, CDR2 SASEGT. Trimming removed 3 bases from V and 2 bases from J, with 13 bases in between. The CDR3 covers 15 residues. The CDR3 bases are TGTGCCAGCAGTGACCCGACAGGAGCAAACTATGGCTACACCTTC. This codes for CASSDPTGANYGYTF.

The rearrangement joins TRBV7-9 to TRBJ2-5; D may be TRBD2 (6 bases). Germline loops: CDR1 SEHNR, CDR2 FQNEAQ (reference sequence). The CDR3 has 17 amino acids. The germline V and J ends were trimmed by 4 bases and 4 bases, with 22 bases remaining between them. CDR3: CASSSKGGVYLRETQYF. CDR3 sequence (DNA): TGTGCCAGCAGCTCGAAGGGCGGGGTCTATCTTCGAGAGACCCAGTACTTC.

This clone has a single count. The V gene is TRBV6-1, the J gene TRBJ2-3, with 8 bases identical to TRBD1. The CDR3 contains 14 residues. The V gene's germline CDR1 is MNHNS and CDR2 SASEGT. V was clipped by 4 bases and J by 4 bases; unmatched bases: 4. CDR3 protein: CASSADRVADTQYF. DNA of the CDR3: TGTGCCAGCAGTGCGGACAGGGTTGCAGATACGCAGTATTTT.

This chain connects TRBV2 to TRBJ2-5, with 8 bases matching TRBD2. Germline V CDR1 and CDR2: SNHLY, FYNNEI. This CDR3 is built from 15 residues. The trim removed 6 bases at V and 10 bases at J, leaving 16 bases unmatched. CDR3 residues: CASRISGPGAGGQYF. In DNA form, the CDR3 reads TGTGCCAGCAGGATTTCGGGACCCGGGGCGGGGGGCCAGTACTTC.

The chain links TRBV9 to TRBJ2-7; 8 bases line up with TRBD2. The germline V gene encodes CDR1 SGDLS and CDR2 YYNGEE. CDR3 length: 15 amino acids. V was clipped by 3 bases and J by 2 bases; unmatched bases: 7. As DNA, the CDR3 is TGTGCCAGCAGCGGCGATAGCGGGGAAACCTACGAGCAGTACTTC. Translating gives CASSGDSGETYEQYF.

The chain links TRBV6-5 to TRBJ1-1; D is uncertain. V lost 6 bases, J lost 11 bases, and 13 bases lay in between. Germline CDR1 and CDR2: MNHEY and SVGAGI. This CDR3 has 11 amino acids. CDR3 residues: CASRHEVGAFF. The CDR3 DNA is TGTGCCAGCAGACACGAGGTGGGTGCTTTCTTT.

The genes are TRBV6-1 and TRBJ1-1, with a weak D call TRBD1 (6 bases). Trimming removed 1 base at V and 5 bases at J, with 11 bases between. CDR1 is MNHNS and CDR2 is SASEGT in the germline V gene. The CDR3 loop spans 14 amino acids. The CDR3 reads CASSEGGQVTEAFF. In DNA form, the CDR3 reads TGTGCCAGCAGTGAAGGGGGGCAGGTAACTGAAGCTTTCTTT.

The rearrangement links TRBV6-1 to TRBJ1-1; TRBD1 matches 7 bases. The germline CDR1 and CDR2 sequences are MNHNS and SASEGT. The ends lost 7 bases at V and 2 bases at J; junction bases unmatched: 10. The CDR3 has 15 residues. The CDR3 is CASIVLQGSNTEAFF. CDR3 DNA: TGTGCCAGCATCGTGCTACAGGGGAGCAACACTGAAGCTTTCTTT.

This chain connects TRBV7-9 to TRBJ1-2; D is uncertain. Trimming shortened V by 8 bases and J by 3 bases, and 19 bases separated the two germline ends. The CDR3 has 15 residues. CDR1 is SEHNR, CDR2 FQNEAQ, per germline (reference sequence). The chain's CDR3 is CASSKGVWKHYGYTF. In DNA form, the CDR3 reads TGTGCCAGCTCGAAGGGAGTTTGGAAGCACTATGGCTACACCTTC. Supplemented by reference TRBV7-9 and TRBJ1-2, the full variable domain reads DTGVSQNPRHKITKRGQNVTFRCDPISEHNRLYWYRQTLGQGPEFLTYFQNEAQLEKSRLLSDRFSAERPKGSFSTLEIQRTEQGDSAMYLCASSKGVWKHYGYTFGSGTRLTVV.

This chain joins TRBV19 and TRBJ2-7, with TRBD2 matching 8 bases. The germline V gene encodes CDR1 LNHDA and CDR2 SQIVND (reference sequence). This CDR3 is 13 amino acids long. The V segment lost 6 bases and the J segment 3 bases; nucleotides outside the gene matches: 4. The CDR3 reads CASSHTSGYEQYF. The CDR3 DNA reads as TGTGCCAGTAGCCATACTAGCGGCTACGAGCAGTACTTC. Complete variable domain (other parts from reference TRBV19 and TRBJ2-7): DGGITQSPKYLFRKEGQNVTLSCEQNLNHDAMYWYRQDPGQGLRLIYYSQIVNDFQKGDIAEGYSVSREKKESFPLTVTSAQKNPTAFYLCASSHTSGYEQYFGPGTRLTVT.

This chain uses TRBV19 with TRBJ1-5; perhaps TRBD1 as D (6 bases). This CDR3 region has 16 residues. Germline assignment: CDR1 LNHDA and CDR2 SQIVND (reference sequence). V was shortened by 1 base and J by 0 bases, with 10 bases between the two germline ends. The CDR3 is CASSIGFRGSNQPQHF. CDR3 nucleotides: TGTGCCAGTAGTATAGGGTTCAGGGGTAGCAATCAGCCCCAGCATTTT.

The J gene is TRBJ2-1, the V gene TRBV9, with TRBD1 matching over 7 bases. CDR3 length: 16 amino acids. Germline trimming cut 3 bases from V and 0 bases from J; bases unmatched to any gene: 6. Looked up from germline, CDR1 is SGDLS and CDR2 is YYNGEE. CDR3 protein: CASSAYRDSSYNEQFF. CDR3 nucleotides: TGTGCCAGCAGCGCATACCGGGACAGCTCCTACAATGAGCAGTTCTTC.

This clone was counted between two and nine times. The chain carries TRBV6-1 and TRBJ2-4; 7 bases are a match to TRBD2. The CDR3 is 14 residues long. V lost 7 bases and J lost 0; bases outside the gene matches: 3. CDR1 is MNHNS and CDR2 is SASEGT in the germline V gene. This chain's CDR3 is CASNSGGAKNIQYF. The CDR3 DNA reads as TGTGCCAGCAACTCGGGAGGAGCCAAAAACATTCAGTACTTC.

This chain uses TRBV30 with TRBJ1-5; D unclear. The CDR3 sequence is 15 residues long. Germline V gives CDR1 GTSNPN, CDR2 SVGIG (reference sequence). V gave up 2 bases and J gave up 1 base, with 12 bases separating them. CDR3 nucleotide sequence: TGTGCCTGGAGTAGTTTGGGCAGAAGCAATCAGCCCCAGCATTTT. Amino acids: CAWSSLGRSNQPQHF.

The chain is built from TRBV13 and TRBJ2-1; 13 nucleotides align to TRBD2. J lost 5 bases, V lost 6 bases, and 7 bases had no gene match. CDR1 and CDR2 (germline): PRHDT, FYEKMQ (reference sequence). CDR3 length equals 16 residues. The CDR3 loop reads CASSSPGTSGDNEQFF. CDR3 nucleotides: TGTGCCAGCAGTTCTCCTGGGACTAGCGGGGACAATGAGCAGTTCTTC.

This clone was detected only a few times. J is TRBJ1-1 and V is TRBV6-1, with no clear D. V shed 4 bases and J shed 1 base, with 4 bases lying between them. The CDR3 is made up of 12 amino acids. The germline CDR1 and CDR2 sequences are MNHNS and SASEGT. CDR3 nucleotides: TGTGCCAGCAGTGGACAGAACACTGAAGCTTTCTTT. Its translation: CASSGQNTEAFF.

The rearrangement joins TRBV6-5 to TRBJ2-7; 9 bases line up with TRBD1. V was clipped by 8 bases and J by 6 bases; unmatched bases: 8. This CDR3 contains 13 residues. Germline CDR1 MNHEY, CDR2 SVGAGI. This CDR3 reads CASRGQGNCEQYF. CDR3 coding DNA: TGTGCCAGCCGGGGACAGGGTAATTGCGAGCAGTACTTC.

The J gene is TRBJ1-3, the V gene TRBV10-3; 7 bases agree with TRBD1. Germline V gives CDR1 ENHRY, CDR2 SYGVKD. J gave up 4 bases and V 4 bases, and 7 bases lay outside the gene matches. The CDR3 contains 15 residues. CDR3 nucleotides: TGTGCCATCAGTGGCCAACAGGGGACCGGAAACACCATATATTTT. This sequence encodes CAISGQQGTGNTIYF.

The rearrangement uses TRBV5-1 and TRBJ1-2, with 11 bases identical to TRBD1. This CDR3 comprises 15 residues. Germline V gene lookup returns CDR1 SGHRS and CDR2 YFSETQ. After removal of 4 bases from V and 4 bases from J, the junction contained 6 bases not matched to a gene. The CDR3 sequence is CASSLSGTGGYGYTF. The CDR3 nucleotides read TGCGCCAGCAGCCTATCCGGGACAGGGGGCTATGGCTACACCTTC. The variable domain in full, completed from reference TRBV5-1 and TRBJ1-2, reads KAGVTQTPRYLIKTRGQQVTLSCSPISGHRSVSWYQQTPGQGLQFLFEYFSETQRNKGNFPGRFSGRQFSNSRSEMNVSTLELGDSALYLCASSLSGTGGYGYTFGSGTRLTVV.

The sample holds a few counts of this clone. The chain has TRBV30 and TRBJ1-1, with D tentatively TRBD1 (6 bases). V dropped 2 bases and J dropped 7 bases, with 11 bases sitting between them. Germline V gene sequence: CDR1 GTSNPN, CDR2 SVGIG (reference sequence). The length of the CDR3 is 12 residues. The CDR3 nucleotides are TGTGCCTGGAGTCGGACAGAGTGTGAAGCTTTCTTT. This gives the protein CAWSRTECEAFF.

V is TRBV5-5 and J is TRBJ2-1; 8 bases align to TRBD2. This CDR3 has 18 amino acids. With V trimmed by 4 bases and J by 0 bases, 12 bases remained unmatched. The germline V gene encodes CDR1 SGHKS and CDR2 YYEKEE (reference sequence). The CDR3 spells CASSRGRRGGSSYNEQFF. The CDR3 region has the DNA TGTGCCAGCAGCCGGGGCCGCCGCGGGGGGAGCTCCTACAATGAGCAGTTCTTC.